This T cell receptor beta chain was retrieved from a study of identical twins listed by TCRdb under 2016. About the full investigation: To test whether fetal clonotypes persist, the study used deep sequencing on TCR alpha and beta repertoires from monozygotic twins, unrelated adults of various ages, and cord blood. Replicate twin experiments were performed at different times using different library preparation protocols to rule out contamination. On the study overall, not on this receptor specifically: In monozygotic twins, out-of-frame TCR alpha sharing was systematically underestimated by recombination models, although the models agreed with sharing between unrelated individuals. The excess sharing between twins in beta out-of-frame sequences was weaker because fewer shared sequences reduced the signal-to-noise ratio. Abundant cord blood beta clonotypes carried fewer insertions; young adult naive repertoires showed a weaker similar trend, while memory repertoires showed none. Conclusions relied on cross-sectional statistical analysis, since the same donors could not be followed over many years. Zero-insertion analyses could be partly confounded by invariant T cells such as MAIT and iNKT, though diverse VJ usage argued against such confounding for most clonotypes. Compared with coincidental sharing between unrelated individuals, out-of-frame TCR alpha sequences shared between twins had an excess of sequences with low generation probability.

The library came from 5' RACE. TCRdb lists the instrument as Illumina HiSeq 2000. A universal primer binding site was introduced by template switching, and a unique molecular identifier was present in the final cDNA, enabling accurate counting of TCR cDNA molecules. Specific primers in the conserved constant-segment region were used to synthesize first-strand cDNA for the TCR alpha and beta chains. To control for contamination, every cDNA library carried two barcodes: a SMART-Mk sample barcode plus Illumina barcodes. TruSeq adapter sequences along with Illumina sample barcodes were introduced in two successive PCR steps. The TCR alpha and beta cDNA libraries were sequenced on the Illumina HiSeq platform using custom primers. The study's processing was this. Raw reads were processed with MiGEC to extract unique molecular identifiers, and MiXCR was used to determine CDR3 positions. For each individual, recombination models were inferred using an EM algorithm with the repgenHMM and IGoR tools. Shared clonotype analysis was performed with the tcR package in R, normalizing sharing by the product of cloneset sizes. To study raw recombination free of thymic and clonal selection effects, out-of-frame nonproductive sequences were analyzed. TCRdb handled the public reads itself, with Q25 trimming in fastp and clone calling in MiXCR, and kept productive beta chains. CDR3 protein sequences are deduplicated, and each keeps its most common genes and DNA. TCRdb's processing, not the authors' own work, is the source of the V and J calls. For this sample there are 200,000 to 250,000 distinct CDR3 sequences; over 9.5% appear just once. The ten largest clones capture 4% to 5% of the sample.

The germline V gene (reference sequence) supplies CDR1 LNHNV and CDR2 YYDKDF. Spanning cysteine to phenylalanine, the CDR3 consists of 16 amino acids. Only the CDR3 region is kept as DNA, spanning 48 bases read in frame from base 1. The germline V and J ends show losses of 2 bases and 5 bases respectively, and no gene match explains 9 bases of the junction. On this clonotype itself: Its cognate antigen has yet to be identified. No clone much larger than this one lies a single base away; base qualities are absent.

Only healthy Caucasian donors were included. Three pairs of female monozygotic twins, all aged roughly 18 to 29 years, made up the twin cohort. Miltenyi CD45RO+ enrichment and human naive T-cell isolation kits were used to isolate memory (CD45RO+) and naive T cells from PBMC. These data also featured in a second study, about yellow fever vaccine responses in identical twins. Reported in the second study: The authors reported that the T cell response to vaccination in identical twins appeared partly convergent and partly personalized. In the study, vaccine-responding T cell clones were precisely tracked in identical twins.

Recombination joined TRBV15 with TRBJ2-7; 10 bases in the junction line up with TRBD1. This clonotype was obtained from a woman aged 18-29 years in good health. Source material: memory (CD45RO+) T cells sorted from blood. Read against the paper, the sample's cell subset or site label means: CD45RO+ enriched T cells. The encoded CDR3 is CATSRTTAGTGDEQYF. The DNA reads as follows: TGTGCCACCAGCAGAACCACCGCCGGGACAGGGGACGAGCAGTACTTC.